Listed here are 8 T cell receptor beta chains from one sample, sequenced in a study of blood T cell repertoires in COVID-19. Here immunoSEQ multiplex PCR was the method, and the copy in TCRdb shows in-frame clones only, minus some. The table has roughly 240,000 clones, 82% seen once; the top ten hold 4% to 5%. Input material: peripheral blood. All receptors come from a woman in her 70s with acute or convalescent COVID-19.

The chain links TRBV5-1 to TRBJ1-1; 7 nucleotides line up with TRBD1. Germline V lookup: CDR1 SGHRS, CDR2 YFSETQ. J was trimmed by 4 bases and V by 7 bases; bases with no gene match: 7. This CDR3 region has 13 residues. The chain's CDR3 is CASGSEGATEAFF. CDR3 in DNA: TGCGCCAGCGGTTCGGAGGGGGCCACTGAAGCTTTCTTT.

The chain recombines TRBV5-6 with TRBJ2-7, with 8 bases lining up with TRBD2. This CDR3 is 16 amino acids long. With 4 bases clipped from V and 5 bases from J, the junction kept 14 bases outside the gene matches. Germline CDR1 SGHDT, CDR2 YYEEEE. DNA for the CDR3: TGTGCCAGCAGCGAGTATCCGGGACTAGATGTCCACGAGCAGTACTTC. It specifies CASSEYPGLDVHEQYF.

The CDR3 region has the DNA TGTGCCAGCACGGTGGTATACCCTAGCACAGATACGCAGTATTTT. Amino acids: CASTVVYPSTDTQYF. The chain couples TRBV6-6 to TRBJ2-3; D not certain. V lost 7 bases and J lost 0, with 14 bases in between. The CDR3 is made up of 15 amino acids. CDR1 and CDR2 (germline): MNHNY, SVGAGI (reference sequence).

V gene TRBV7-2 combines with J gene TRBJ1-2; D unresolved. The germline V and J ends were trimmed by 5 bases and 4 bases, with 14 bases remaining between them. The CDR3 loop spans 14 amino acids. The germline V gene has CDR1 SGHTA and CDR2 FQGNSA. The CDR3 is CASSPSGGSYGYTF. Here the CDR3 DNA reads TGTGCCAGCAGCCCCAGTGGAGGGTCCTATGGCTACACCTTC.

This clone was seen only a few times. The rearrangement joins TRBV9 to TRBJ2-1; tentative D call: TRBD2 (5 bases). The CDR3 is 13 residues long. V was cut by 0 bases and J by 7 bases, with 8 bases left in between. From germline, CDR1 is SGDLS and CDR2 YYNGEE. CDR3 sequence: CASSVGGNNEQFF. The DNA for the CDR3 is TGTGCCAGCAGCGTAGGAGGGAATAATGAGCAGTTCTTC.

V is TRBV11-2 and J is TRBJ2-2, with a tentative D call TRBD1 (6 bases). The V end was cut by 5 bases, the J end by 5 bases, with 12 bases between. Germline lookup yields CDR1 SGHAT and CDR2 FQNNGV. This CDR3 spans 14 amino acids. Here the CDR3 reads CASSPGQGTGELFF. The CDR3 bases are TGTGCCAGCAGCCCGGGCCAGGGGACCGGGGAGCTGTTTTTT.

The chain employs TRBV3-1 (or the pseudogene TRBV3-2) and TRBJ2-1, with TRBD2 identical over 8 bases. Losses at the gene ends were 7 bases for V and 5 bases for J; bases not matched to a gene: 10. The germline V gene has CDR1 LGHDT and CDR2 YNNKEL (reference sequence). The CDR3 spans 15 residues. The CDR3, as DNA: TGTGCCAGCACCGAAGGCGGACTAGCCAACAATGAGCAGTTCTTC. Translation: CASTEGGLANNEQFF.

The gene calls are TRBV4-3 and TRBJ1-4, with 9 bases matching TRBD1. Germline lookup yields CDR1 LGHNA and CDR2 YSLEER. The junction had 6 bases not matched to a gene; V was cut back by 5 bases and J by 5 bases. This CDR3 contains 15 residues. CDR3 sequence reads: CASSYQQGANEKLFF. CDR3 nucleotide sequence: TGCGCCAGCAGCTACCAACAGGGGGCGAATGAAAAACTGTTTTTT.